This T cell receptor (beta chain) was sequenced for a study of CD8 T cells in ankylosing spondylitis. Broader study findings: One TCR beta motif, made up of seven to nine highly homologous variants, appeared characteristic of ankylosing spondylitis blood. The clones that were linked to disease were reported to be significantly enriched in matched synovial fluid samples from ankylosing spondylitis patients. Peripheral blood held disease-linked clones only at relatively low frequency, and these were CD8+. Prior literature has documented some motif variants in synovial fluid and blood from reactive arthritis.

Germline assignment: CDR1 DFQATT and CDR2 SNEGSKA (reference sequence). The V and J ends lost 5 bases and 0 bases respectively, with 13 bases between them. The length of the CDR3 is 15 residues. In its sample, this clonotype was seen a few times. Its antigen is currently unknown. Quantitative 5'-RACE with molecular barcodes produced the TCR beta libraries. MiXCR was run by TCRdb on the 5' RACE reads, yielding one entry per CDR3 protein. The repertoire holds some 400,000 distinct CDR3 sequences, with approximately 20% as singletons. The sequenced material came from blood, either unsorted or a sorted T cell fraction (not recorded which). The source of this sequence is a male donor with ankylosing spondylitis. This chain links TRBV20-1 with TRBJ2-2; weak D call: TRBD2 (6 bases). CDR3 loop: CSAATGTPNTGELFF. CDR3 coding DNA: TGCAGTGCTGCAACCGGGACTCCGAACACCGGGGAGCTGTTTTTT.